This T cell receptor (beta chain) was captured in a study of blood T cell repertoires in COVID-19. Across the whole study: Sites in the United States, Italy and Spain provided acute and convalescent COVID-19 samples. From T cells, B-cell-depleted T cells, or PBMCs came the material, which was cDNA or gDNA.

Germline CDR1 is MNHNY and CDR2 is SVGAGI (reference sequence). The CDR3 contains 15 residues. J was trimmed by 4 bases and V by 5 bases; bases with no gene match: 9. Per the original data handling: Cell counts per sample came from amplifying reference gene primers. This table comes from immunoSEQ multiplex PCR, and its TCRdb copy is limited to in-frame clones, with some not included. That table is the source of V, J and clone size, and D and trimming were worked out from the DNA. This sample carries around 160,000 clones, 75% to 85% of them seen once, and the ten largest clones take 7% to 9%. The rearrangement uses TRBV6-6 and TRBJ2-5, with 8 bases identical to TRBD2. This TCR was sampled from a human donor with acute or convalescent COVID-19. The donor label of this sample is uncertain. Source material: peripheral blood. CDR3: CASSEIAGRGETQYF. Here the CDR3 DNA reads TGTGCCAGCAGTGAGATAGCGGGGAGGGGAGAGACCCAGTACTTC.